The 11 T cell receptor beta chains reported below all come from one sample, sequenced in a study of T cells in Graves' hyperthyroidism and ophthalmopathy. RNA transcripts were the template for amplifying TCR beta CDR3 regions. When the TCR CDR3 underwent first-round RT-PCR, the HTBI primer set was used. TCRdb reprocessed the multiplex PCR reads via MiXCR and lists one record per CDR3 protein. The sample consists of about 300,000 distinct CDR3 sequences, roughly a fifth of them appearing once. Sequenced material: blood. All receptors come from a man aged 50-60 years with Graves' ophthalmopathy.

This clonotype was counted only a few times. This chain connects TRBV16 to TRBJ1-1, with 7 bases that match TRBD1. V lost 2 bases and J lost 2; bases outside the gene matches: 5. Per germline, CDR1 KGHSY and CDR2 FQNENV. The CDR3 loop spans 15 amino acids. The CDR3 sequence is CASSQRAGGNTEAFF. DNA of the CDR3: TGTGCCAGCAGCCAAAGGGCAGGGGGTAACACTGAAGCTTTCTTT.

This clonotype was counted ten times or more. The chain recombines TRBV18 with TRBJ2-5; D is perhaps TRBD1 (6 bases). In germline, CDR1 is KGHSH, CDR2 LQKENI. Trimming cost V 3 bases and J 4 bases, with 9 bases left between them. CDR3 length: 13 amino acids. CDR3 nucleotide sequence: TGTGCCAGCTCACCGCAGGGGAGAGAGACCCAGTACTTC. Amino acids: CASSPQGRETQYF.

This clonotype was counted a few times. The chain's CDR3 is CASSLDTPYEQYF. Written as DNA, the CDR3 is TGTGCCAGCAGTTTGGACACCCCCTACGAGCAGTACTTC. This sequence joins TRBV12-3 or TRBV12-4 and TRBJ2-7; possibly TRBD1 for D (5 bases). The V gene lost 3 bases and the J gene lost 2 bases, with 8 bases spanning the gap. CDR3 length: 13 amino acids.

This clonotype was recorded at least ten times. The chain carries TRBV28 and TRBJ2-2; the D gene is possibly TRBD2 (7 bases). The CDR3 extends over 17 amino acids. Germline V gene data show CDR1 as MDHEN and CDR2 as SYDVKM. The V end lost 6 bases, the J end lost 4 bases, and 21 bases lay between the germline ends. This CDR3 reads CASSPMGRETGTGELFF. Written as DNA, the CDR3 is TGTGCCAGCAGCCCAATGGGGCGGGAGACAGGCACCGGGGAGCTGTTTTTT.

The CDR3 is CASSPQGRASNEQYF. CDR3 nucleotide sequence: TGTGCCAGCAGCCCCCAGGGCAGGGCCAGCAACGAGCAGTACTTC. The chain recombines TRBV7-9 with TRBJ2-7, with D tentatively TRBD1 (5 bases). This CDR3 contains 15 residues. The germline CDR1 and CDR2 sequences are SEHNR and FQNEAQ (reference sequence). Trimming stripped 5 bases from V and 5 bases from J, with 19 bases between.

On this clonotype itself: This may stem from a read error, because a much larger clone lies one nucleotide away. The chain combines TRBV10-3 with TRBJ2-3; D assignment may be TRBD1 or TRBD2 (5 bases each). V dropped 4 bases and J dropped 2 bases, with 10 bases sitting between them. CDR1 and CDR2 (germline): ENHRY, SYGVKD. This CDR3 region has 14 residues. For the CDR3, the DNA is TGTGCCATCAGTGGGGACGGCCCCACAGATACGCAGTATTTT. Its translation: CAISGDGPTDTQYF.

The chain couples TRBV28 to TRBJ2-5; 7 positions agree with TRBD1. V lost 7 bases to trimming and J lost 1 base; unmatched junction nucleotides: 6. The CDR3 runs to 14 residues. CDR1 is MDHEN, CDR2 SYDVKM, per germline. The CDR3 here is CASTLTGVQETQYF. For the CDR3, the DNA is TGTGCCAGCACCCTTACAGGGGTCCAAGAGACCCAGTACTTC.

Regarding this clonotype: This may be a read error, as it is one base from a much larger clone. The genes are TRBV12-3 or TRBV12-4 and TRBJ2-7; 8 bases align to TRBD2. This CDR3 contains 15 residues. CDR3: CASRAGTRGSYGQYF. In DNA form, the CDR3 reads TGTGCCAGCAGGGCCGGGACTAGAGGATCCTACGGGCAGTACTTC.

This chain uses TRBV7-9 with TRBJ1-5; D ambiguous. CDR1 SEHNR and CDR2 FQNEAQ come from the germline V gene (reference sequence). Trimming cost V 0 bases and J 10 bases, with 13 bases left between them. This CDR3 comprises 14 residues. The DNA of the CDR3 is TGTGCCAGCAGCTTAGCTTCCTCTTCCAACCCCCAGCATTTT. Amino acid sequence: CASSLASSSNPQHF.

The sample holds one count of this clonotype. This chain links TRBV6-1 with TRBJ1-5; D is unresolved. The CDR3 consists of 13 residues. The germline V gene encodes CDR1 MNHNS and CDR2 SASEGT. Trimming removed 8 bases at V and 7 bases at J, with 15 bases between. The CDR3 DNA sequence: TGTGCCAGCGGGTTGAATGGAGGACAGCCCCAGCATTTT. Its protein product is CASGLNGGQPQHF.

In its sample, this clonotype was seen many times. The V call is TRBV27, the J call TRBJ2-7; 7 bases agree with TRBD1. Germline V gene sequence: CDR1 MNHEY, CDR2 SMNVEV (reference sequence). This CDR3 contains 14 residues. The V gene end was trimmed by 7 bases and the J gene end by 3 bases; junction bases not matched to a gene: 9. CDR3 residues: CASNYRGPGYEQYF. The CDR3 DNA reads TGTGCCAGCAACTACAGGGGTCCAGGCTACGAGCAGTACTTC.